What follows are 13 T cell receptor beta chains derived from one specimen sequenced in a study of blood T cell repertoires in COVID-19. Clones were read by immunoSEQ multiplex PCR, and TCRdb kept only the in-frame ones, dropping some. This sample carries about 410,000 clones, about 91% of them seen once, and the ten largest clones take approximately 1.5%. Sequences were obtained from peripheral blood. The origin of the receptors is a woman aged 40 to 55 with COVID-19, enrolled during active disease.

On this clone: Its ends do not fully match the called genes, so a read error is possible. The chain uses TRBV7-7 and TRBJ2-2; TRBD2 aligns across 7 bases. The CDR3 loop spans 14 amino acids. Germline CDR1 reads SSHAT; CDR2 reads FNYEAQ (reference sequence). DNA for the CDR3: TGTGCTAGCAGCTGGGGAGGGGACACCGGGGAGCTGTTTTTT. As protein: CASSWGGDTGELFF.

This rearrangement joins TRBV5-1 to TRBJ2-7; D possibly corresponds to TRBD1 (5 bases). Germline CDR1 SGHRS, CDR2 YFSETQ. V lost 0 bases and J lost 2, with 9 bases in between. The CDR3 is made up of 14 amino acids. The CDR3 is CASSLEGFAYEQYF. The CDR3, as DNA: TGCGCCAGCAGCTTGGAGGGGTTTGCCTACGAGCAGTACTTC.

The chain's CDR3 is CASSPGTGIYSNQPQHF. CDR3 in DNA: TGTGCCAGCTCTCCCGGGACAGGAATCTATAGCAATCAGCCCCAGCATTTT. V and J are TRBV7-9 and TRBJ1-5; the match to TRBD1 covers 8 bases. The junction had 12 bases not matched to a gene; V was cut back by 8 bases and J by 0 bases. CDR1 SEHNR and CDR2 FQNEAQ come from the germline V gene (reference sequence). The CDR3 length is 17 residues.

J is TRBJ2-6 and V is TRBV5-6; no reliable D call. Germline V gene sequence: CDR1 SGHDT, CDR2 YYEEEE. Trimming stripped 5 bases from V and 0 bases from J, with 9 bases between. This CDR3 contains 15 residues. In nucleotides, the CDR3 is TGTGCCAGCAGTAGACTGTTCTCTGGGGCCAACGTCCTGACTTTC. It translates to CASSRLFSGANVLTF.

The chain has TRBV6-5 and TRBJ1-3, with D unresolved. Per the germline V gene, CDR1 is MNHEY and CDR2 is SVGAGI. The V gene lost 6 bases and the J gene lost 0 bases, with 12 bases spanning the gap. The CDR3 has 15 amino acids. The CDR3 bases are TGTGCCAGCAGCAGAAGCAGAGGCTCTGGAAACACCATATATTTT. Its protein is CASSRSRGSGNTIYF.

The chain carries TRBV27 and TRBJ2-2; 7 bases are shared with TRBD2. The CDR3 consists of 16 residues. Germline CDR1 MNHEY, CDR2 SMNVEV (reference sequence). The V segment lost 7 bases and the J segment 4 bases; nucleotides outside the gene matches: 12. DNA of the CDR3: TGTGCCAGCACCCACCCCACGGGAGGACTCACCGGGGAGCTGTTTTTT. Translated, it gives CASTHPTGGLTGELFF.

In its sample, this clone was seen once. The chain joins TRBV4-2 to TRBJ2-1, with 9 nucleotides matching TRBD2. CDR3 length: 16 amino acids. With V trimmed by 1 base and J by 8 bases, 9 bases remained unmatched. CDR1 LGHNA and CDR2 YNFKEQ come from the germline V gene. The CDR3 bases are TGTGCCAGCAGCCAAGGTCGCGCGGGGGGGGTGTATGAGCAGTTCTTC. Protein sequence: CASSQGRAGGVYEQFF.

The rearrangement joins TRBV7-3 to TRBJ2-3; 14 positions match TRBD2. CDR1 SGHTA and CDR2 FQGTGA come from the germline V gene. Germline trimming cut 1 base from V and 4 bases from J; bases unmatched to any gene: 13. This CDR3 has 20 residues. CDR3 in DNA: TGTGCCAGCAGCTTAATGGGCGGACTAGCGGGAGGTCGGGGCCCAGATACGCAGTATTTT. It translates to CASSLMGGLAGGRGPDTQYF.

The genes are TRBV7-2 and TRBJ1-2, with 7 positions matching TRBD1. The CDR3 covers 13 residues. Looked up from germline, CDR1 is SGHTA and CDR2 is FQGNSA. J was trimmed by 6 bases and V by 3 bases; bases with no gene match: 4. In nucleotides, the CDR3 is TGTGCCAGCAGCTTCGACAGGGTTAATGGCTACACCTTC. Translated, it gives CASSFDRVNGYTF.

V gene TRBV15 combines with J gene TRBJ1-1; 10 nucleotides agree with TRBD1. Looked up from germline, CDR1 is LNHNV and CDR2 is YYDKDF (reference sequence). V lost 3 bases and J lost 4; bases outside the gene matches: 5. The CDR3 loop spans 15 amino acids. The CDR3 DNA follows: TGTGCCACCAGCAGGGCCGGGACAGGGGTCACTGAAGCTTTCTTT. This sequence encodes CATSRAGTGVTEAFF. Full variable domain (remainder filled in from reference TRBV15 and TRBJ1-1): DAMVIQNPRYQVTQFGKPVTLSCSQTLNHNVMYWYQQKSSQAPKLLFHYYDKDFNNEADTPDNFQSRRPNTSFCFLDIRSPGLGDTAMYLCATSRAGTGVTEAFFGQGTRLTVV.

The count of this clone is one. This chain joins TRBV5-1 and TRBJ2-7; TRBD2 aligns across 7 bases. With V trimmed by 3 bases and J by 1 base, 7 bases remained unmatched. The CDR3 has 15 residues. From germline, CDR1 is SGHRS and CDR2 YFSETQ. CDR3 in amino acids: CASSSRAGRSYEQYF. The CDR3 nucleotides are TGCGCCAGCAGCTCCAGAGCGGGGAGGTCCTACGAGCAGTACTTC.

This sequence joins TRBV4-3 and TRBJ2-1; TRBD2 matches at 10 bases. Germline V gene sequence: CDR1 LGHNA, CDR2 YSLEER. V shed 3 bases, J shed 9 bases, and the junction held 11 bases outside the gene matches. The CDR3 consists of 16 residues. DNA of the CDR3: TGCGCCAGCAGCCAGGATACGGGACTAGCGAACGGTGAGCAGTTCTTC. Its translation: CASSQDTGLANGEQFF.

J is TRBJ2-5 and V is TRBV9; 9 bases align to TRBD2. The CDR3 consists of 18 residues. The V gene end was trimmed by 0 bases and the J gene end by 2 bases; junction bases not matched to a gene: 11. Germline values: CDR1 SGDLS, CDR2 YYNGEE. Here the CDR3 reads CASSVGGGSGSPQETQYF. Written as DNA, the CDR3 is TGTGCCAGCAGCGTAGGGGGAGGTAGCGGGAGCCCTCAAGAGACCCAGTACTTC.